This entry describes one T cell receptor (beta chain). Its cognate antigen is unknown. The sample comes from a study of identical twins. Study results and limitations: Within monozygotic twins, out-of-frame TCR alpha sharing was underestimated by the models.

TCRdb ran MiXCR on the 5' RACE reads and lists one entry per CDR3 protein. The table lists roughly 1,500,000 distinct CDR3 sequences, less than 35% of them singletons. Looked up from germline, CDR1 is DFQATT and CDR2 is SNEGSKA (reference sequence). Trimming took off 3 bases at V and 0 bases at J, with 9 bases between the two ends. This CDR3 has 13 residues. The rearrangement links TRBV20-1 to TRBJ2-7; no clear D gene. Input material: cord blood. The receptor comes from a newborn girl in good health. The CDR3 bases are TGCAGTGCTAGTAAGCCATCCTCCTACGAGCAGTACTTC. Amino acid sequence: CSASKPSSYEQYF.